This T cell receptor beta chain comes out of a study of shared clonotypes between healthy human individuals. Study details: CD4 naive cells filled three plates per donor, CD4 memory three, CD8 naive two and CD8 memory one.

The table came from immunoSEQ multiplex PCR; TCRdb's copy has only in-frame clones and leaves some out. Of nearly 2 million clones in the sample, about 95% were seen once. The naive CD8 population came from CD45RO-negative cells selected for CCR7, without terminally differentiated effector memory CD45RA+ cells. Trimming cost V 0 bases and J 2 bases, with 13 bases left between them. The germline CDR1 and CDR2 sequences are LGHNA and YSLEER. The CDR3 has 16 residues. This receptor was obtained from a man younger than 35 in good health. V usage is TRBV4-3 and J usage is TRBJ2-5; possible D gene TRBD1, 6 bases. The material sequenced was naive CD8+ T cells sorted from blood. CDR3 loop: CASSQDFPDRQETQYF. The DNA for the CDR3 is TGCGCCAGCAGCCAAGATTTTCCGGACAGACAAGAGACCCAGTACTTC.